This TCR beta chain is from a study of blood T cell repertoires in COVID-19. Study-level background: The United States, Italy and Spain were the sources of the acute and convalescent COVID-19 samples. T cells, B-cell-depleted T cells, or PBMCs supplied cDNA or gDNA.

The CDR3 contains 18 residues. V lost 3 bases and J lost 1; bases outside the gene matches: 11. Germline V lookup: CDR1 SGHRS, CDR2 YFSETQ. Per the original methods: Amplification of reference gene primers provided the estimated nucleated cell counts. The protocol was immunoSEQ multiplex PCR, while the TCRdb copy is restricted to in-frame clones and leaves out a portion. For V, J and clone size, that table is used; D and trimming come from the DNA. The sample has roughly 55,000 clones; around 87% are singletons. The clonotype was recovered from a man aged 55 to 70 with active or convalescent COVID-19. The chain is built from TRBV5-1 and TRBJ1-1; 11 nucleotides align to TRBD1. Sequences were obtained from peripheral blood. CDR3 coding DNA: TGCGCCAGCAGCTCAGTCCGAGGCGGGACAGGGGGGAACACTGAAGCTTTCTTT. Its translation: CASSSVRGGTGGNTEAFF. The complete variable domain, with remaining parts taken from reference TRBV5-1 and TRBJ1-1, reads KAGVTQTPRYLIKTRGQQVTLSCSPISGHRSVSWYQQTPGQGLQFLFEYFSETQRNKGNFPGRFSGRQFSNSRSEMNVSTLELGDSALYLCASSSVRGGTGGNTEAFFGQGTRLTVV.